These 23 T cell receptor beta chains were all obtained from the same sample, sequenced in a study of identical twins. In TCRdb, the 5' RACE reads were re-called with MiXCR into one record per CDR3 protein. Of around 450,000 distinct CDR3 sequences listed, 12% to 15% are singletons. This sample also belongs to another study, concerning yellow fever vaccine responses in identical twins.

Material for sequencing was CD4+ T cells sorted from blood. The source is a woman aged 18-29 years in good health.

The genes are TRBV28 and TRBJ1-5; 9 bases line up with TRBD1. This CDR3 has 17 residues. Per germline, CDR1 MDHEN and CDR2 SYDVKM. V trimming: 4 bases; J trimming: 0 bases; junction bases outside the gene matches: 7. CDR3 sequence reads: CASSSRTGAYSNQPQHF. In DNA, the CDR3 is TGTGCCAGCAGTTCGCGGACAGGGGCATATAGCAATCAGCCCCAGCATTTT.

The chain carries TRBV7-4 and TRBJ2-7; D may be TRBD1 (5 bases). The CDR3 is 16 amino acids. Deletions cut 5 bases from V and 3 bases from J, with 20 bases between. The germline V gene has CDR1 SGHVT and CDR2 SQSDAQ. The CDR3 coding sequence is TGTGCCAGCAGCCCCGCCCGGACACTTACTCTCTACGAGCAGTACTTC. Translation: CASSPARTLTLYEQYF. Full variable domain (outside the CDR3, taken from reference TRBV7-4 and TRBJ2-7): GAGVSQSPRYKVAKRGRDVALRCDSISGHVTLYWYRQTLGQGSEVLTYSQSDAQRDKSGRPSGRFSAERPERSVSTLKIQRTEQGDSAVYLCASSPARTLTLYEQYFGPGTRLTVT.

The V gene is TRBV21-1, the J gene TRBJ2-7; whether TRBD1, the table's D call, matches the DNA was not checked. TRBV21-1 is given as a pseudogene. The CDR3 totals 15 residues. The CDR3 DNA reads as TGTGCCAGCAGCAAAGGTTCAGGGGTTACCTACGAGCAGTACTTC. Protein sequence: CASSKGSGVTYEQYF.

This clonotype was observed a handful of times. This chain connects TRBV5-1 to TRBJ2-3; the match to TRBD2 covers 8 bases. Germline V lookup: CDR1 SGHRS, CDR2 YFSETQ. This CDR3 comprises 17 residues. The trim removed 4 bases at V and 3 bases at J, leaving 13 bases unmatched. The CDR3 loop is CASSTDQRGGRTDTQYF. The CDR3, as DNA: TGCGCCAGCAGCACCGACCAACGCGGGGGGCGGACAGATACGCAGTATTTT. Looking up the rest from reference TRBV5-1 and TRBJ2-3 gives the full variable domain: KAGVTQTPRYLIKTRGQQVTLSCSPISGHRSVSWYQQTPGQGLQFLFEYFSETQRNKGNFPGRFSGRQFSNSRSEMNVSTLELGDSALYLCASSTDQRGGRTDTQYFGPGTRLTVL.

This clonotype was seen only a few times. The rearrangement joins TRBV29-1 to TRBJ2-7; D is uncertain. CDR1 is SQVTM, CDR2 ANQGSEA, per germline. Trimming stripped 2 bases from V and 2 bases from J, with 10 bases between. The CDR3 length is 13 residues. For the CDR3, the DNA is TGCAGCGTTGAACCGGCTGGTACCTACGAGCAGTACTTC. Its translation: CSVEPAGTYEQYF.

There are a few counts of this clonotype. The genes are TRBV14 and TRBJ2-7; D possibly corresponds to TRBD1 (5 bases). This CDR3 contains 13 residues. CDR1 and CDR2 from the germline V gene are SGHDN and FVKESK. V lost 2 bases to trimming and J lost 6 bases, with 11 bases between them. CDR3 nucleotide sequence: TGTGCCAGCAGCCAACAGGGTCTCTCCGAGCAGTACTTC. Protein sequence: CASSQQGLSEQYF.

The chain is built from TRBV10-3 and TRBJ2-7; D may be TRBD2 (6 bases). V was cut by 8 bases and J by 0 bases, with 14 bases left in between. In germline, CDR1 is ENHRY, CDR2 SYGVKD. This CDR3 region has 14 residues. Here the CDR3 DNA reads TGTGCCATCCTTAGGGCGGGGAGCTCCTACGAGCAGTACTTC. As protein: CAILRAGSSYEQYF.

Ten or more counts support this clonotype. This chain links TRBV7-9 with TRBJ1-6; D unclear. Germline loops: CDR1 SEHNR, CDR2 FQNEAQ (reference sequence). This CDR3 has 14 residues. V dropped 1 base and J dropped 6 bases, with 7 bases sitting between them. The CDR3 DNA follows: TGTGCCAGCAGCTTAGATGGGTTTAATTCACCCCTCCACTTT. Protein: CASSLDGFNSPLHF.

V is TRBV20-1 and J is TRBJ2-7; 13 bases align to TRBD2. V shed 5 bases, J shed 4 bases, and the junction held 8 bases outside the gene matches. The CDR3 has 15 amino acids. The germline CDR1 and CDR2 sequences are DFQATT and SNEGSKA (reference sequence). The CDR3 DNA is TGCAGTGCTTTTCTGACTAGCGGGAGGAGGTACGAGCAGTACTTC. Protein product: CSAFLTSGRRYEQYF.

This clonotype occurred a few times. This chain links TRBV4-1 with TRBJ2-1; TRBD1 aligns across 7 bases. CDR3 size: 15 residues. Germline V CDR1 and CDR2: MGHRA, YSYEKL. V lost 1 base and J lost 4; bases outside the gene matches: 4. This CDR3 reads CASSQVGTEYNEQFF. CDR3 sequence (DNA): TGCGCCAGCAGCCAAGTAGGGACAGAGTACAATGAGCAGTTCTTC.

This clonotype occurred a few times. The V call is TRBV20-1, the J call TRBJ2-7; 9 bases line up with TRBD1. J lost 6 bases, V lost 6 bases, and 15 bases had no gene match. Germline-derived CDR1 and CDR2 are DFQATT and SNEGSKA (reference sequence). The CDR3 is 15 residues long. The CDR3 loop reads CSATTGGKASGEQYF. The CDR3 nucleotides are TGCAGTGCCACCACAGGGGGCAAGGCTAGCGGCGAGCAGTACTTC.

This clonotype appeared many times. The chain joins TRBV4-1 to TRBJ2-1, with D perhaps assigned TRBD1 or TRBD2 (6 bases each). V shed 0 bases and J shed 9 bases, with 15 bases lying between them. The CDR3 sequence is 15 residues long. CDR1 and CDR2 (germline): MGHRA, YSYEKL. The CDR3 reads CASSQDFGGWGEQFF. The CDR3 DNA sequence: TGCGCCAGCAGCCAAGATTTCGGGGGCTGGGGTGAGCAGTTCTTC.

This sequence joins TRBV20-1 and TRBJ2-7; TRBD2 matches at 9 bases. Germline CDR1 is DFQATT and CDR2 is SNEGSKA (reference sequence). V was pared by 6 bases and J by 4 bases, with 7 bases of the junction left unmatched. This CDR3 has 13 amino acids. CDR3 bases: TGCAGTGCCCCTAGCGGGACTCTTTACGAGCAGTACTTC. Translation: CSAPSGTLYEQYF.

The chain recombines TRBV15 with TRBJ2-7; 7 nucleotides agree with TRBD2. After removal of 0 bases from V and 6 bases from J, the junction contained 5 bases not matched to a gene. There are 14 residues in the CDR3. CDR1 and CDR2 (germline): LNHNV, YYDKDF (reference sequence). CDR3 bases: TGTGCCACCAGCAGAGATATACTAGCGCTCGAGCAGTACTTC. It yields the protein CATSRDILALEQYF. The whole variable domain, filled in from reference TRBV15 and TRBJ2-7, reads DAMVIQNPRYQVTQFGKPVTLSCSQTLNHNVMYWYQQKSSQAPKLLFHYYDKDFNNEADTPDNFQSRRPNTSFCFLDIRSPGLGDTAMYLCATSRDILALEQYFGPGTRLTVT.

Only a few counts were recorded for this clonotype. This chain links TRBV6-5 with TRBJ2-7, with 8 bases identical to TRBD2. In germline, CDR1 is MNHEY, CDR2 SVGAGI. This CDR3 has 16 amino acids. After removal of 0 bases from V and 2 bases from J, the junction contained 6 bases not matched to a gene. The CDR3, as DNA: TGTGCCAGCAGTTACTCGCGGGGCGGGGGGCCCTACGAGCAGTACTTC. Its translation: CASSYSRGGGPYEQYF.

The rearrangement links TRBV7-9 to TRBJ2-1; D gene unclear. Trimming removed 8 bases at V and 12 bases at J, with 17 bases between. Germline lookup yields CDR1 SEHNR and CDR2 FQNEAQ (reference sequence). This CDR3 is built from 12 residues. The CDR3 DNA reads TGTGCCAGCCCCCTAGGGTCCGGGTTGCAGTTCTTC. As protein: CASPLGSGLQFF.

V is TRBV7-3 and J is TRBJ2-1; 7 positions agree with TRBD1. V dropped 2 bases and J dropped 14; count of bases not matched to a gene: 6. The length of the CDR3 is 12 residues. Germline-derived CDR1 and CDR2 are SGHTA and FQGTGA. The CDR3 loop reads CASSLGPGQKFF. CDR3 nucleotide sequence: TGTGCCAGCAGCTTAGGGCCGGGACAGAAGTTCTTC. The variable domain in full, completed from reference TRBV7-3 and TRBJ2-1, reads GAGVSQTPSNKVTEKGKYVELRCDPISGHTALYWYRQSLGQGPEFLIYFQGTGAADDSGLPNDRFFAVRPEGSVSTLKIQRTERGDSAVYLCASSLGPGQKFFGPGTRLTVL.

The table lists this clonotype with many counts. The chain carries TRBV6-1 and TRBJ2-7, with 7 nucleotides matching TRBD1. V lost 5 bases to trimming and J lost 7 bases; unmatched junction nucleotides: 17. CDR3 length equals 16 residues. The germline gives CDR1 MNHNS, CDR2 SASEGT. CDR3 sequence (DNA): TGTGCCAGCAGTACCAAGACAGGGAACCCCGTAGGGGAGCAGTACTTC. This translates into CASSTKTGNPVGEQYF.

This clonotype has at least ten counts. The chain is built from TRBV4-3 and TRBJ2-2, with D unresolved. The CDR3 loop spans 16 amino acids. The ends were cut back, 1 base at V and 3 bases at J, with 12 bases in the middle. The V gene's germline CDR1 is LGHNA and CDR2 YSLEER. CDR3 amino acids: CASSQASIRDTGELFF. CDR3 coding DNA: TGCGCCAGCAGCCAAGCTTCCATACGGGACACCGGGGAGCTGTTTTTT.

This clonotype has just a few counts. The chain couples TRBV11-2 to TRBJ2-1; D gene ambiguous. V was trimmed by 5 bases and J by 0 bases, leaving 8 bases between them. The CDR3 totals 14 residues. The V gene's germline CDR1 is SGHAT and CDR2 FQNNGV. In DNA, the CDR3 is TGTGCCAGCAGCAACCTCCGCTCCTACAATGAGCAGTTCTTC. It translates to CASSNLRSYNEQFF.

The chain couples TRBV2 to TRBJ2-5; 10 bases map to TRBD2. CDR3 length equals 18 residues. The germline CDR1 and CDR2 sequences are SNHLY and FYNNEI. With 4 bases clipped from V and 5 bases from J, the junction kept 16 bases outside the gene matches. The CDR3 region is CASSVGGGPGLAEETQYF. DNA for the CDR3: TGTGCCAGCAGTGTGGGAGGGGGCCCTGGACTAGCGGAGGAGACCCAGTACTTC.

The table lists this clonotype with many counts. The chain has TRBV12-3 or TRBV12-4 and TRBJ1-5; D is perhaps TRBD1 (6 bases). Trimming took off 3 bases at V and 6 bases at J, with 12 bases between the two ends. This CDR3 contains 14 residues. DNA of the CDR3: TGTGCCAGCAGTTTCCGGGACATGGCTCAGCCCCAGCATTTT. It specifies CASSFRDMAQPQHF.

This clonotype has a count of ten or more. This sequence joins TRBV7-9 and TRBJ1-4, with TRBD1 matching 9 bases. Trimming cost V 6 bases and J 8 bases; bases outside gene matches: 10. CDR1 is SEHNR, CDR2 FQNEAQ, per germline (reference sequence). CDR3 length equals 15 residues. CDR3 protein: CASSVLRDREEKLFF. The DNA of the CDR3 is TGTGCCAGCAGTGTACTTCGGGACAGGGAGGAAAAACTGTTTTTT. The complete variable domain, with remaining parts taken from reference TRBV7-9 and TRBJ1-4, reads DTGVSQNPRHKITKRGQNVTFRCDPISEHNRLYWYRQTLGQGPEFLTYFQNEAQLEKSRLLSDRFSAERPKGSFSTLEIQRTEQGDSAMYLCASSVLRDREEKLFFGSGTQLSVL.